The 32 T cell receptor beta chains in this list originate from one sample, sequenced in a study of OX40 agonist ivuxolimab in advanced cancers. Some clones are missing from TCRdb's copy, which holds only in-frame ones; the method was immunoSEQ multiplex PCR. Here the sample spans more than 60,000 clones, about three quarters being singletons. The sequenced sample was CD4+ or CD8+ T cells sorted from blood, obtained in a trial of the OX40 agonist ivuxolimab. These receptors all come from an adult with an advanced solid tumor such as melanoma, head and neck, liver or kidney cancer.

This CDR3 is CAWSDSGGAETQYF. Written as DNA, the CDR3 is TGTGCCTGGAGTGATAGCGGGGGGGCGGAGACCCAGTACTTC. J is TRBJ2-5 and V is TRBV30; 11 bases line up with TRBD2. This CDR3 has 14 residues. Per germline, CDR1 GTSNPN and CDR2 SVGIG (reference sequence). The V segment lost 1 base and the J segment 5 bases; nucleotides outside the gene matches: 3.

The J gene is TRBJ1-2, the V gene TRBV7-5; the table's D call TRBD1 went unverified against the DNA. TRBV7-5 is described as a pseudogene. There are 16 residues in the CDR3. Written as DNA, the CDR3 is TGTGCCAGAAGCTTAGGTCCAAGAGACAGGAACTATGGCTACACCTTC. Translated: CARSLGPRDRNYGYTF.

This clone was found a few times. The V call is TRBV5-1, the J call TRBJ1-2, with TRBD1 matching over 10 bases. The CDR3 is made up of 15 amino acids. The V gene's germline CDR1 is SGHRS and CDR2 YFSETQ. With V trimmed by 4 bases and J by 4 bases, 7 bases remained unmatched. CDR3 in amino acids: CASSGTGQGSYGYTF. As DNA, the CDR3 is TGCGCCAGCAGCGGGACGGGACAGGGGAGCTATGGCTACACCTTC.

The V call is TRBV10-3, the J call TRBJ2-7; either TRBD1 or TRBD2 may fit D (5 bases each). The CDR3 totals 12 residues. Germline CDR1 is ENHRY and CDR2 is SYGVKD. Between the trimmed V and J ends, which lost 8 bases and 6 bases, there was a span of 14 bases. For the CDR3, the DNA is TGTGCCATCGCCGCGGGCCAGGGCGAGCAGTACTTC. Protein product: CAIAAGQGEQYF.

CDR3 sequence (DNA): TGTGCCAGCAGCCAAGACGGGGACAGGGGGAAGCATGGCTACACCTTC. The encoded protein is CASSQDGDRGKHGYTF. This chain uses TRBV14 with TRBJ1-2; TRBD1 agrees at 11 bases. Trimming at V came to 0 bases and at J to 6 bases, leaving 6 bases not matched to a gene. Germline V gives CDR1 SGHDN, CDR2 FVKESK. This CDR3 has 16 residues.

This chain joins TRBV5-8 and TRBJ2-5, with D perhaps matching TRBD1 or TRBD2 (5 bases each). Germline V CDR1 and CDR2: SGHTS, YDEGEE. V was shortened by 0 bases and J by 4 bases, with 16 bases between the two germline ends. There are 16 residues in the CDR3. The CDR3 nucleotides read TGTGCCAGCAGCTTGGTCCTGCTGGGGCGGGTAGAGACCCAGTACTTC. It specifies CASSLVLLGRVETQYF.

The chain is built from TRBV2 and TRBJ2-1; no definite D call. Germline V gene sequence: CDR1 SNHLY, CDR2 FYNNEI. Trimming took 3 bases from V and 0 from J, leaving 6 bases between them. This CDR3 is built from 14 residues. The CDR3 region is CASSEESSYNEQFF. The CDR3 nucleotides are TGTGCCAGCAGTGAGGAAAGCTCCTACAATGAGCAGTTCTTC.

V and J are TRBV30 and TRBJ2-5; D possibly matches TRBD1 or TRBD2 (7 bases each). CDR1 and CDR2 from the germline V gene are GTSNPN and SVGIG (reference sequence). The germline V and J ends were trimmed by 8 bases and 7 bases, with 17 bases remaining between them. The CDR3 is made up of 12 amino acids. CDR3 DNA: TGTGCCGGGGGACAGTGGGAGGGGACCCAGTACTTC. Encoded protein: CAGGQWEGTQYF.

The chain recombines TRBV7-3 with TRBJ2-7, with D hard to call. The CDR3 covers 13 residues. Germline CDR1 and CDR2: SGHTA and FQGTGA. V lost 1 base, J lost 7 bases, and 11 bases lay in between. CDR3 bases: TGTGCCAGCAGCTTAAGGGCCCTGGGGGAGCAGTACTTC. This gives the protein CASSLRALGEQYF.

The chain employs TRBV21-1 and TRBJ2-5; the table's D call, TRBD2, has no DNA check behind it. TRBV21-1 is shown as a pseudogene. This CDR3 has 17 amino acids. In nucleotides, the CDR3 is TGTGCCAGCAGCAAAGGGGGACTAGCGGGCAACCAAGAGACCCAGTACTTC. Encoded protein: CASSKGGLAGNQETQYF.

The chain couples TRBV19 to TRBJ1-5, with D hard to call. The CDR3 contains 14 residues. The V end lost 11 bases, the J end lost 1 base, and 15 bases lay between the germline ends. Germline CDR1 is LNHDA and CDR2 is SQIVND (reference sequence). In DNA form, the CDR3 reads TGTGCCTCACACCCGGGAGTAAGCAATCAGCCCCAGCATTTT. This gives the protein CASHPGVSNQPQHF.

This clone was seen a single time. This chain joins TRBV2 and TRBJ1-2; D is uncertain. V was pared by 4 bases and J by 0 bases, with 12 bases between. The CDR3 is 15 amino acids. Germline-derived CDR1 and CDR2 are SNHLY and FYNNEI. The CDR3 coding sequence is TGTGCCAGCAGTGTTGAGGGAAGAGCTAACTATGGCTACACCTTC. This sequence encodes CASSVEGRANYGYTF.

This clone was recorded a few times. The chain carries TRBV5-8 and TRBJ1-3, with a tentative D call TRBD1 (6 bases). This CDR3 has 16 residues. From germline, CDR1 is SGHTS and CDR2 YDEGEE. Deletions cut 0 bases from V and 6 bases from J, with 16 bases between. The CDR3 sequence is CASSLVTGFGSNTIYF. DNA for the CDR3: TGTGCCAGCAGCTTGGTAACAGGGTTCGGTTCAAACACCATATATTTT.

A few counts support this clone. The chain carries TRBV6-1 and TRBJ1-2; the D gene is possibly TRBD1 (6 bases). CDR1 is MNHNS, CDR2 SASEGT, per germline. This CDR3 spans 14 amino acids. V shed 7 bases and J shed 4 bases, with 16 bases lying between them. CDR3 residues: CASNKGQTLYGYTF. CDR3 DNA sequence: TGTGCCAGCAATAAAGGACAGACCCTCTATGGCTACACCTTC.

The chain employs TRBV7-9 and TRBJ2-1; D uncertain. Per germline, CDR1 SEHNR and CDR2 FQNEAQ (reference sequence). CDR3 length: 15 residues. Trimming removed 1 base from V and 0 bases from J, with 7 bases in between. Written as DNA, the CDR3 is TGTGCCAGCAGCTTAGGAGAAATCTCCTACAATGAGCAGTTCTTC. Protein product: CASSLGEISYNEQFF.

This chain uses TRBV30 with TRBJ1-6; no definite D call. V gave up 0 bases and J gave up 17 bases, with 5 bases separating them. The V gene's germline CDR1 is GTSNPN and CDR2 SVGIG (reference sequence). The CDR3 runs to 9 residues. The CDR3 nucleotides read TGTGCCTGGAGTGTAACCGTCCACTTT. Translation gives CAWSVTVHF.

The rearrangement links TRBV5-1 to TRBJ2-5; tentatively, D is TRBD1 (6 bases). Germline assignment: CDR1 SGHRS and CDR2 YFSETQ. Between the trimmed V and J ends, which lost 3 bases and 1 base, there was a span of 13 bases. This CDR3 is 15 amino acids long. The CDR3: CASSWSGQFQETQYF. The CDR3 coding sequence is TGCGCCAGCAGCTGGTCTGGACAGTTCCAAGAGACCCAGTACTTC.

J is TRBJ2-1 and V is TRBV7-9; D is uncertain. V lost 5 bases and J lost 3, with 8 bases in between. This CDR3 contains 13 residues. Germline V gives CDR1 SEHNR, CDR2 FQNEAQ (reference sequence). CDR3 nucleotide sequence: TGTGCCAGCAGCCCGCCCGGCTACAATGAGCAGTTCTTC. Translated, it gives CASSPPGYNEQFF.

V is TRBV6-5 and J is TRBJ2-7; D is perhaps TRBD1 (5 bases). The CDR3 sequence is 13 residues long. Between the trimmed V and J ends, which lost 2 bases and 5 bases, there was a span of 10 bases. Germline V gene data show CDR1 as MNHEY and CDR2 as SVGAGI. CDR3 loop: CASSYTRENEQYF. DNA of the CDR3: TGTGCCAGCAGTTACACCAGGGAAAACGAGCAGTACTTC.

The chain has TRBV19 and TRBJ2-4, with 10 bases lining up with TRBD1. The CDR3 has 19 residues. The germline gives CDR1 LNHDA, CDR2 SQIVND (reference sequence). J was trimmed by 2 bases and V by 0 bases; bases with no gene match: 10. CDR3 bases: TGTGCCAGTAGTATAGACGGGACAGGGGTTGAGATTACCAAAAACATTCAGTACTTC. This encodes CASSIDGTGVEITKNIQYF.

The V call is TRBV9, the J call TRBJ2-5; the match to TRBD1 covers 7 bases. Germline V gene sequence: CDR1 SGDLS, CDR2 YYNGEE. V was pared by 0 bases and J by 1 base, with 6 bases of the junction left unmatched. The CDR3 loop spans 16 amino acids. This CDR3 is CASSVGGRGTQETQYF. CDR3 coding DNA: TGTGCCAGCAGCGTAGGGGGCAGGGGGACCCAAGAGACCCAGTACTTC.

This clone occurred a few times. This sequence joins TRBV6-6 and TRBJ2-2, with D unclear. The CDR3 extends over 11 amino acids. The germline V gene has CDR1 MNHNY and CDR2 SVGAGI (reference sequence). Trimming pared 9 bases from V and 6 bases from J, leaving 8 bases between. CDR3 DNA sequence: TGTGCCAGTCGAGATTCCGGGGAGCTGTTTTTT. It translates to CASRDSGELFF.

This clone appeared once. This chain links TRBV19 with TRBJ1-1; TRBD1 matches 9 bases. The V gene end was trimmed by 4 bases and the J gene end by 4 bases; junction bases not matched to a gene: 7. Germline V gene lookup returns CDR1 LNHDA and CDR2 SQIVND (reference sequence). This CDR3 region has 15 residues. The CDR3 spells CASSNQGQGGTEAFF. The CDR3 bases are TGTGCCAGTAGTAACCAGGGACAGGGCGGCACTGAAGCTTTCTTT.

In regard to this clone: Other DNA sequences in the sample encode the same CDR3. The V and J genes are TRBV6-1 and TRBJ2-3; no reliable D call. V lost 9 bases to trimming and J lost 5 bases, with 9 bases between them. This CDR3 comprises 11 residues. CDR1 is MNHNS, CDR2 SASEGT, per germline. The CDR3 loop reads CASSLGDTQYF. The CDR3 DNA reads as TGTGCCAGTTCCCTAGGAGATACGCAGTATTTT.

The chain carries TRBV7-3 and TRBJ1-2, with D maybe TRBD1 (5 bases). Trimming cost V 5 bases and J 3 bases, with 16 bases left between them. The V gene's germline CDR1 is SGHTA and CDR2 FQGTGA. This CDR3 is built from 15 residues. The DNA of the CDR3 is TGTGCCAGCAGCCCCGTGGGGGGTTCCTACTATGGCTACACCTTC. This sequence encodes CASSPVGGSYYGYTF.

The chain recombines TRBV7-9 with TRBJ2-1, with 9 bases fitting TRBD2. The CDR3 length is 15 residues. After removal of 7 bases from V and 1 base from J, the junction contained 5 bases not matched to a gene. Germline CDR1 and CDR2: SEHNR and FQNEAQ (reference sequence). The CDR3 reads CASTGRGGSYNEQFF. The DNA of the CDR3 is TGTGCCAGCACAGGGCGGGGGGGATCCTACAATGAGCAGTTCTTC.

The V and J genes are TRBV19 and TRBJ2-7; 10 nucleotides line up with TRBD2. V shed 5 bases, J shed 3 bases, and the junction held 7 bases outside the gene matches. CDR1 and CDR2 (germline): LNHDA, SQIVND (reference sequence). The CDR3 is 15 residues long. CDR3 bases: TGTGCCAGTAGTCTCTCCGGGACTAGCGTCTACGAGCAGTACTTC. This encodes CASSLSGTSVYEQYF.

V and J are TRBV7-9 and TRBJ1-5; 7 bases line up with TRBD1. This CDR3 is built from 14 residues. Germline V lookup: CDR1 SEHNR, CDR2 FQNEAQ (reference sequence). J was trimmed by 4 bases and V by 3 bases; bases with no gene match: 3. For the CDR3, the DNA is TGTGCCAGCAGCTTTCAGGGGGATAATCAGCCCCAGCATTTT. As protein: CASSFQGDNQPQHF. Using reference TRBV7-9 and TRBJ1-5 for the parts outside the CDR3, the full variable domain is DTGVSQNPRHKITKRGQNVTFRCDPISEHNRLYWYRQTLGQGPEFLTYFQNEAQLEKSRLLSDRFSAERPKGSFSTLEIQRTEQGDSAMYLCASSFQGDNQPQHFGDGTRLSIL.

The V gene is TRBV10-3, the J gene TRBJ2-1; 10 bases align to TRBD2. CDR3 length: 16 residues. The germline V gene encodes CDR1 ENHRY and CDR2 SYGVKD. V shed 3 bases and J 3 bases; nucleotides not matched to a gene: 5. The CDR3 is CAISDSGGTFYNEQFF. CDR3 DNA sequence: TGTGCCATCAGTGATAGCGGGGGGACTTTCTACAATGAGCAGTTCTTC.

The chain uses TRBV18 and TRBJ1-5; unclear D gene. This CDR3 region has 16 residues. The V and J ends lost 3 bases and 0 bases respectively, with 12 bases between them. Germline V gives CDR1 KGHSH, CDR2 LQKENI. CDR3 sequence (DNA): TGTGCCAGCTCACCTTTGGGAACTATTAGCAATCAGCCCCAGCATTTT. This encodes CASSPLGTISNQPQHF.

This chain connects TRBV5-1 to TRBJ2-7; D might be TRBD2 (6 bases). CDR3 size: 15 residues. Deletions cut 4 bases from V and 1 base from J, with 15 bases between. Germline CDR1 reads SGHRS; CDR2 reads YFSETQ. The CDR3 spells CASSPPGLGSYEQYF. For the CDR3, the DNA is TGCGCCAGCAGCCCTCCGGGACTTGGGTCCTACGAGCAGTACTTC.

The J gene is TRBJ1-5, the V gene TRBV19; D is ambiguous. The germline V and J ends were trimmed by 3 bases and 4 bases, with 10 bases remaining between them. Germline values: CDR1 LNHDA, CDR2 SQIVND (reference sequence). The CDR3 totals 14 residues. The CDR3 DNA follows: TGTGCCAGTAGTATCTGGACGGAAAATCAGCCCCAGCATTTT. Translated: CASSIWTENQPQHF. Variable domain in full (rest from reference TRBV19 and TRBJ1-5): DGGITQSPKYLFRKEGQNVTLSCEQNLNHDAMYWYRQDPGQGLRLIYYSQIVNDFQKGDIAEGYSVSREKKESFPLTVTSAQKNPTAFYLCASSIWTENQPQHFGDGTRLSIL.